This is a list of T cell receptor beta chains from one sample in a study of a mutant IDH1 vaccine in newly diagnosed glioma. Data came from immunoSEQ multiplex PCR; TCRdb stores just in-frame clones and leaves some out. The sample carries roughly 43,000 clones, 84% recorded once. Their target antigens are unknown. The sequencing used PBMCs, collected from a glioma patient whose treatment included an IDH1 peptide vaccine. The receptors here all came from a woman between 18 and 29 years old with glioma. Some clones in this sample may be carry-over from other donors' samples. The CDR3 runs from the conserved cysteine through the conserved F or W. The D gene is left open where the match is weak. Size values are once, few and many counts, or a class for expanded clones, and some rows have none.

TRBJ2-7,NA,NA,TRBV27,TGTGCCAGCAGCATCGGGCGGGAGCAGTACTTC,CASSIGREQYF
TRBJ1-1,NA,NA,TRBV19,TGTGCCAGTAGTCTGACCTCGGGACGTTCGGCTGAAGCTTTCTTT,CASSLTSGRSAEAFF
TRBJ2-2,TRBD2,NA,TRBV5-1,TGCGCCAGCAGCTTTAGCGGGAGGGTCCAAGCCGGGGAGCTGTTTTTT,CASSFSGRVQAGELFF
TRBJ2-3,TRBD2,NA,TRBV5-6,TGTGCCAGCAGCTTAAATCGGGGGGTAAGCACAGATACGCAGTATTTT,CASSLNRGVSTDTQYF
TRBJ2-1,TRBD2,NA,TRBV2,TGTGCCAGCTCTTATTCGGGACTAGCCGGGGTCTACAATGAGCAGTTCTTC,CASSYSGLAGVYNEQFF
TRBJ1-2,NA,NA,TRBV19,TGTGCCACCCCGCTCGGGAACTATGGCTACACCTTC,CATPLGNYGYTF
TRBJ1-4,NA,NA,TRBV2,TGTGCCAGCAGTCAAGATCAGGGGATTGGCGAAAAACTGTTTTTT,CASSQDQGIGEKLFF
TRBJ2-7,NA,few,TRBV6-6,TGTGCCAGCAGTCCTATAGGGGATGACTACGAGCAGTACTTC,CASSPIGDDYEQYF
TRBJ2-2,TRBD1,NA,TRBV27,TGTGCCAGCAGGAATCGACAGGGGGCGACCGGGGAGCTGTTTTTT,CASRNRQGATGELFF
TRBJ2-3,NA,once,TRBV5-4,TGTGCCAGCAGCCCGAGTGCCGGGGATGGCACAGATACGCAGTATTTT,CASSPSAGDGTDTQYF
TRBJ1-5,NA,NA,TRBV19,TGTGCCAGTCTCCTTATGGGGGGTGCTAGCAATCAGCCCCAGCATTTT,CASLLMGGASNQPQHF
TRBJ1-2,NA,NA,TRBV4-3,TGCGCCAGCAGCCCGGACACCGGTGGTAACTATGGCTACACCTTC,CASSPDTGGNYGYTF
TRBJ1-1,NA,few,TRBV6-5,TGTGCCAGCAGTTACTTATCTGGGCCTGAAGCTTTCTTT,CASSYLSGPEAFF
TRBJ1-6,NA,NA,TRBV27,TGTGCCAGCAGGGAATCGGGAGCCTATAATTCACCCCTCCACTTT,CASRESGAYNSPLHF
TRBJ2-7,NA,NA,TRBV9,TGTGCCAGCAGCGTTGGAGAGGGAGACTTCTACGAGCAGTACTTC,CASSVGEGDFYEQYF
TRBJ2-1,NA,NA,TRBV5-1,TGCGCCAGCAGCTTGCCTAGCGACTCCTACAATGAGCAGTTCTTC,CASSLPSDSYNEQFF
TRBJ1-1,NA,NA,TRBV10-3,TGTGCCATCAGTGCCGATCCGATTGGGAGAGCTTTCTTT,CAISADPIGRAFF
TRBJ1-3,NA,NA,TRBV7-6,TGTGCCAGCAGCTTAGGCCCACCTGACTCTGGAAACACCATATATTTT,CASSLGPPDSGNTIYF
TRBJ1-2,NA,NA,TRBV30,TGTGCCTGGAGTCCGAAACTCCGCCGGGGCTACACCTTC,CAWSPKLRRGYTF
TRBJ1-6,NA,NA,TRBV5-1,TGCGCCAGCAGCTTCGTAAAGGATTCACCCCTCCACTTT,CASSFVKDSPLHF
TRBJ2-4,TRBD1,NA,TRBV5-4,TGTGCCACTACAGGGGACCCTCTAGCCAAAAACATTCAGTACTTC,CATTGDPLAKNIQYF
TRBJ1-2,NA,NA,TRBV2,TGTGCCAGCAGTGAAGAGTATGGCTACACCTTC,CASSEEYGYTF